This T cell receptor beta chain was recovered during a study of blood T cell repertoires in COVID-19. As handled by the study authors: Scientists estimated how many nucleated cells there were by amplifying reference gene primers. Libraries were prepared by immunoSEQ multiplex PCR; TCRdb keeps only in-frame clonotypes and omits some of them. V and J calls and clone size are copied from that table; D and trimming were computed from the DNA. The sample carries approximately 300,000 clones, 85% to 90% recorded once. Germline CDR1 SGDLS, CDR2 YYNGEE. CDR3 size: 16 residues. The J segment lost 1 base and the V segment lost 4 bases, leaving 3 bases of the junction unmatched. Recovery meant two consecutive negative NP/OP PCR tests, professional clearance, or resolved symptoms.

Sample: PBMCs or T cells enriched from blood (not recorded which). The clonotype originates from a woman in her late teens or twenties who had recovered from COVID-19. The J gene is TRBJ1-6, the V gene TRBV9; 9 bases are a match to TRBD1. The CDR3 DNA reads TGTGCCAGCAGCCACAGGGGGCAATCCTATAATTCACCCCTCCACTTT. The encoded protein is CASSHRGQSYNSPLHF.